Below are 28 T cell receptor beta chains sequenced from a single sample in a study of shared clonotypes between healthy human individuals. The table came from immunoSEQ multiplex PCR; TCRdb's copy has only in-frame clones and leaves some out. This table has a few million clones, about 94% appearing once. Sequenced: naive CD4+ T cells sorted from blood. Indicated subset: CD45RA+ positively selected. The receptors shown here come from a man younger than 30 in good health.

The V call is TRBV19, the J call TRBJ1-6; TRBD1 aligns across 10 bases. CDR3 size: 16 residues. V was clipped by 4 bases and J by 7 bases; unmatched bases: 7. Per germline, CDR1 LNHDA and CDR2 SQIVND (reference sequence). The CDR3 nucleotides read TGTGCCAGTAGTACCGACAGGGGGCTGCGAAATTCACCCCTCCACTTT. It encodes CASSTDRGLRNSPLHF.

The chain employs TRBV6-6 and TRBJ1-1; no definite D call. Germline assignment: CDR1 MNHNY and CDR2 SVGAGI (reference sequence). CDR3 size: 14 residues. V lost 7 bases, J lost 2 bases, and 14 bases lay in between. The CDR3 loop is CASNRNLLNTEAFF. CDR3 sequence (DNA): TGTGCCAGCAATCGAAACCTCCTAAACACTGAAGCTTTCTTT.

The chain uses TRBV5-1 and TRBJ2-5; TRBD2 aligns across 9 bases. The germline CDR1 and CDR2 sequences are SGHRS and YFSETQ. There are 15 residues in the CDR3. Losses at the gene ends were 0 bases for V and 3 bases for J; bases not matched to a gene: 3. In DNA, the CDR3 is TGCGCCAGCAGCTTGGGACTAGCGGAGAAAGAGACCCAGTACTTC. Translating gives CASSLGLAEKETQYF.

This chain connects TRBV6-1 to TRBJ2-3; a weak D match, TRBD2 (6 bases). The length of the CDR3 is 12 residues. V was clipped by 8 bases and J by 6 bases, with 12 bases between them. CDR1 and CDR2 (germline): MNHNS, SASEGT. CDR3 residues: CASGTGGDTQYF. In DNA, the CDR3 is TGTGCCAGCGGCACAGGAGGGGATACGCAGTATTTT.

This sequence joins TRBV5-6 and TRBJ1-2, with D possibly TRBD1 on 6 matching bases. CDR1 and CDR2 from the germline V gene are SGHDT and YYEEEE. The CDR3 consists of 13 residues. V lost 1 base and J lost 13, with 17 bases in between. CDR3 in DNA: TGTGCCAGCAGCTTGTTCGGGACACAGGGCAGCACCTTC. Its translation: CASSLFGTQGSTF.

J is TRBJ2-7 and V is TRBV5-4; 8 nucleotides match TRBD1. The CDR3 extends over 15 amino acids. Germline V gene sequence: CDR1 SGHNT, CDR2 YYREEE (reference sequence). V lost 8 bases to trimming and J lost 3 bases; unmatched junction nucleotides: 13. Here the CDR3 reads CARTRNGTGNYEQYF. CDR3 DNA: TGTGCCAGAACCCGAAACGGGACAGGCAACTACGAGCAGTACTTC.

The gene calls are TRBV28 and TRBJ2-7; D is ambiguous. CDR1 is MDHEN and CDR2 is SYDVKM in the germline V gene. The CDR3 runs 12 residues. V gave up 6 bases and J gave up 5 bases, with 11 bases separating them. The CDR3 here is CASSFSVHEQYF. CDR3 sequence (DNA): TGTGCCAGCAGCTTCTCCGTACACGAGCAGTACTTC.

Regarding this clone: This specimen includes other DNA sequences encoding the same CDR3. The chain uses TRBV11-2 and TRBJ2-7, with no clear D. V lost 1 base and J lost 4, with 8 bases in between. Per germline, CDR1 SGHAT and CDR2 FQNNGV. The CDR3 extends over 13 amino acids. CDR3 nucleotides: TGTGCCAGCAGCTTAGGTCGCCGGTACGAGCAGTACTTC. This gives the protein CASSLGRRYEQYF.

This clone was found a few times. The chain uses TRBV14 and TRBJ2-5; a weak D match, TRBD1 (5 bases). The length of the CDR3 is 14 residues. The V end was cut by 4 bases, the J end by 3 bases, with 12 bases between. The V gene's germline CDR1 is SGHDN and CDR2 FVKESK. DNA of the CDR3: TGTGCCAGCAGCCGTACAGGTAGGGAAGAGACCCAGTACTTC. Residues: CASSRTGREETQYF.

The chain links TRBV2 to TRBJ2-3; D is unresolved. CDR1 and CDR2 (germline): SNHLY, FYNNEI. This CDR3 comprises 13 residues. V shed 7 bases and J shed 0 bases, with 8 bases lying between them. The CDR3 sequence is CASNTASTDTQYF. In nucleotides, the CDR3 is TGTGCCAGCAACACGGCTAGCACAGATACGCAGTATTTT. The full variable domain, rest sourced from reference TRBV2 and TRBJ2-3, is EPEVTQTPSHQVTQMGQEVILRCVPISNHLYFYWYRQILGQKVEFLVSFYNNEISEKSEIFDDQFSVERPDGSNFTLKIRSTKLEDSAMYFCASNTASTDTQYFGPGTRLTVL.

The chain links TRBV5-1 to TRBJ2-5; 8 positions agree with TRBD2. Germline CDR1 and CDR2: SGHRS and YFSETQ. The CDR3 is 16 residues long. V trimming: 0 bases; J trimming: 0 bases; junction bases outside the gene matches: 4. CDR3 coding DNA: TGCGCCAGCAGCTTGGGGATAGCGGGAAACCAAGAGACCCAGTACTTC. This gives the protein CASSLGIAGNQETQYF.

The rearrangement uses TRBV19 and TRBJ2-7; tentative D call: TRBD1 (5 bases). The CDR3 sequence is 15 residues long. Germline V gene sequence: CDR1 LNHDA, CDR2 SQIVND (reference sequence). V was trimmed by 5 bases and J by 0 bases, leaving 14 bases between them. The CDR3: CASSLGASSSYEQYF. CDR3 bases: TGTGCCAGTAGTTTAGGGGCCTCCAGCTCCTACGAGCAGTACTTC.

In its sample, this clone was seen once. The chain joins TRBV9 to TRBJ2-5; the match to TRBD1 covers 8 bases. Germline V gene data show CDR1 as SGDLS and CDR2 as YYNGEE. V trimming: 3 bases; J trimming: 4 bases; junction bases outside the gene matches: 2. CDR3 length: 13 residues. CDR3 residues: CASSEQGVETQYF. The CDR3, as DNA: TGTGCCAGCAGCGAACAGGGGGTAGAGACCCAGTACTTC.

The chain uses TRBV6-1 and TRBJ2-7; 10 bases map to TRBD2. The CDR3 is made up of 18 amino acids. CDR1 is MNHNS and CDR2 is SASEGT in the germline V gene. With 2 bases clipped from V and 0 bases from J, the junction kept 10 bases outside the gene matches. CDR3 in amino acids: CASSEQGSGRPSSYEQYF. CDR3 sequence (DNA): TGTGCCAGCAGTGAACAAGGTAGCGGGAGGCCGAGCTCCTACGAGCAGTACTTC.

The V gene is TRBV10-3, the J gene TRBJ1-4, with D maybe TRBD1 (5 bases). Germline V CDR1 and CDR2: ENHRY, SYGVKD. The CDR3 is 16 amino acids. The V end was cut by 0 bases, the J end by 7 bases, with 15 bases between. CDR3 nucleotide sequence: TGTGCCATCAGTGAGTCGGGGCGGGTTTCAGGTGAAAAACTGTTTTTT. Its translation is CAISESGRVSGEKLFF.

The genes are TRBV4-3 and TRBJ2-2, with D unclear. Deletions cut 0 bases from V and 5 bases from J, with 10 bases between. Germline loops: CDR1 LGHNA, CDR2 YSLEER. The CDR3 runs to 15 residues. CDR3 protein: CASSQEAASTGELFF. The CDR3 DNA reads TGCGCCAGCAGCCAAGAGGCAGCCAGTACCGGGGAGCTGTTTTTT.

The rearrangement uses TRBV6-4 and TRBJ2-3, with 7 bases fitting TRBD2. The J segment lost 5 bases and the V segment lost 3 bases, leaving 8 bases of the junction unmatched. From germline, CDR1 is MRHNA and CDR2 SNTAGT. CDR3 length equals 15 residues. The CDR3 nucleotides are TGTGCCAGCAGTGAAATGGCGGGAGTGTTAGATACGCAGTATTTT. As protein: CASSEMAGVLDTQYF.

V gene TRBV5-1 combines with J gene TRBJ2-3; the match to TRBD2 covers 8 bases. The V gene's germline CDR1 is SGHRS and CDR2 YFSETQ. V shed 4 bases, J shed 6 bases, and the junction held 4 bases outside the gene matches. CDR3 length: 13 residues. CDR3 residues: CASSSREGDTQYF. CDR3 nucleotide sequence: TGCGCCAGCAGCAGCCGGGAGGGGGATACGCAGTATTTT.

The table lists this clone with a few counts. CDR3 nucleotides: TGTGCCAGCAGTGAAGCGCATACGGTGAACACTGAAGCTTTCTTT. Amino acids: CASSEAHTVNTEAFF. The V gene is TRBV6-1, the J gene TRBJ1-1; no reliable D call. Germline CDR1 is MNHNS and CDR2 is SASEGT. V was clipped by 0 bases and J by 0 bases, with 8 bases between them. This CDR3 region has 15 residues.

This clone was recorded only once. The CDR3 region is CATSRGGRGSNQPQHF. The CDR3 DNA is TGTGCCACCAGCAGAGGAGGCAGGGGGAGCAATCAGCCCCAGCATTTT. This chain joins TRBV15 and TRBJ1-5; 7 bases line up with TRBD1. CDR1 and CDR2 (germline): LNHNV, YYDKDF (reference sequence). V trimming: 1 base; J trimming: 1 base; junction bases outside the gene matches: 4. The length of the CDR3 is 16 residues.

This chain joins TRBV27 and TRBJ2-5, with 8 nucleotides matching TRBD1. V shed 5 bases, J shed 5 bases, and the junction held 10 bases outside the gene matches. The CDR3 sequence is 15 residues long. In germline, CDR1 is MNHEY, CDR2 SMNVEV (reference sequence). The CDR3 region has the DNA TGTGCCAGCAGTCCCCAGGGGGCTGCCATGGAGACCCAGTACTTC. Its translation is CASSPQGAAMETQYF.

The DNA of the CDR3 is TGTGCCAGCAGTTTATCGACATTCAGGGTGGGCTATGGCTACACCTTC. It is translated as CASSLSTFRVGYGYTF. The chain recombines TRBV27 with TRBJ1-2; TRBD1 is a possible D gene (5 bases). V was clipped by 0 bases and J by 4 bases, with 15 bases between them. The CDR3 runs 16 residues. The germline gives CDR1 MNHEY, CDR2 SMNVEV (reference sequence).

The CDR3 loop is CASSFPGYNYGYTF. The CDR3 DNA reads as TGTGCCAGCAGTTTCCCGGGATATAACTATGGCTACACCTTC. The chain combines TRBV28 with TRBJ1-2, with no clear D. This CDR3 contains 14 residues. Germline CDR1 and CDR2: MDHEN and SYDVKM. V shed 3 bases and J shed 1 base, with 9 bases lying between them.

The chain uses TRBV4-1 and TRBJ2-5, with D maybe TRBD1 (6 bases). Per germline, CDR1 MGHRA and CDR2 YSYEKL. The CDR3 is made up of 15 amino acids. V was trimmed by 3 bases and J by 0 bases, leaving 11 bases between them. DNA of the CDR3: TGCGCCAGCAGCCAGGGACACCTGTACCAAGAGACCCAGTACTTC. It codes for CASSQGHLYQETQYF.

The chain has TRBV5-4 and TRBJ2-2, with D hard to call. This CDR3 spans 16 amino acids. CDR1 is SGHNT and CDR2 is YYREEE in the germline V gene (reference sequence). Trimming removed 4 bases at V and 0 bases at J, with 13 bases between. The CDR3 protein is CASSPVGVANTGELFF. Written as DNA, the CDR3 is TGTGCCAGCAGCCCCGTCGGTGTAGCGAACACCGGGGAGCTGTTTTTT.

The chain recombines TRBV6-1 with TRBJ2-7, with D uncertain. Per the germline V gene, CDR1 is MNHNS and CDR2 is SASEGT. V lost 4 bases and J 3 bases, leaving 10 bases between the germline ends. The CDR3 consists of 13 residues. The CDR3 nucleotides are TGTGCCAGCAGTGGCGCGGTGAACTACGAGCAGTACTTC. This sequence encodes CASSGAVNYEQYF.

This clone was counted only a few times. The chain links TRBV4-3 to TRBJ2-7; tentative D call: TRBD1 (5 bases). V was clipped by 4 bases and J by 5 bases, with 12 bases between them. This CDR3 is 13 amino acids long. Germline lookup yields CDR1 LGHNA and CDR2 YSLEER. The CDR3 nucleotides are TGCGCCAGCAGCCGGCAGGGTAATGACGAGCAGTACTTC. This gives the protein CASSRQGNDEQYF.

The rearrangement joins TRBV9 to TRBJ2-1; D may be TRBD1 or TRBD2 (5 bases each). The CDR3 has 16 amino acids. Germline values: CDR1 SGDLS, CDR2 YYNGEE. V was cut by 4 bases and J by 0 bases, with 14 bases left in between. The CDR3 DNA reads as TGTGCCAGCAGCCCACACGAGGGGAGCTCCTACAATGAGCAGTTCTTC. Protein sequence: CASSPHEGSSYNEQFF.